A selection of T cell receptor beta chains follows, all from one sample in a study of blood T cell repertoires in COVID-19. Clones were sequenced by immunoSEQ multiplex PCR, and TCRdb holds only the in-frame ones, with some missing. Of over 150,000 clones in the sample, around nine tenths were seen once. The sequenced sample consisted of peripheral blood. The receptors derive from a woman between 65 and 79 years old with COVID-19, enrolled during active disease. The CDR3 runs from the conserved cysteine through the conserved F or W. A D gene is named only where the DNA matches it firmly. Some rows have no size entry. The others give once, few or many, or a class for an expanded clone.

few	TRBV30	-	TRBJ1-2	TGTGCCTGGAGTAAACGGGCAGGGGTAGACTACACCTTC	CAWSKRAGVDYTF
-	TRBV19	-	TRBJ1-1	TGTGCCCATAAACAGGGAATCTCTGAAGCTTTCTTT	CAHKQGISEAFF
few	TRBV6-4	TRBD1	TRBJ1-2	TGTGCCAGCAGTGACACGGGACAGGCGGTCCCCTATGGCTACACCTTC	CASSDTGQAVPYGYTF
-	TRBV7-9	TRBD1	TRBJ1-6	TGTGCCACAGGGGTCTCAGGGGGCGTAGCACCCCTCCACTTT	CATGVSGGVAPLHF
few	TRBV28	TRBD1	TRBJ1-2	TGTGCCAGCAATACCGGGACAGGGGGCTACACCTTC	CASNTGTGGYTF
-	TRBV2	TRBD1	TRBJ1-5	TGTGCCAGCAGTGGGGACAGGGAGTATCAGCCCCAGCATTTT	CASSGDREYQPQHF
-	TRBV5-6	-	TRBJ1-2	TGTGCCAGCAGCTTAACGGTTGCTGATGGCTACACCTTC	CASSLTVADGYTF
few	TRBV13	-	TRBJ1-5	TGTGCCAGCAGCCTCAGGGTGCAGGGCAATCAGCCCCAGCATTTT	CASSLRVQGNQPQHF
-	TRBV5-4	-	TRBJ1-1	TGTGCCAGCAGCTTGGCCAAGAGGAACACTGAAGCTTTCTTT	CASSLAKRNTEAFF
-	TRBV18	-	TRBJ1-5	TGTGCCAGCTCACTATGGGGCGGCAATCAGCCCCAGCATTTT	CASSLWGGNQPQHF
few	TRBV3-1/TRBV3-2	-	TRBJ1-2	TGTGCCAGCAGCACAGGGCGCGGCTACACCTTC	CASSTGRGYTF
-	TRBV7-9	-	TRBJ1-3	TGTGCCAGCAGCGCGGGACTGAACTCTGGAAACACCATATATTTT	CASSAGLNSGNTIYF
few	TRBV3-1/TRBV3-2	-	TRBJ2-7	TGTGCCAGCAGCCAAGGACTCGGGTGGATAGCCTCCTACGAGCAGTACTTC	CASSQGLGWIASYEQYF
-	TRBV9	-	TRBJ1-3	TGTGCCAGCAGCGGTCGGGGGTTCGGAAACACCATATATTTT	CASSGRGFGNTIYF
few	TRBV27	-	TRBJ1-5	TGTGCCAGCAGTTTATCGTGGAGGGGCGGCAATCAGCCCCAGCATTTT	CASSLSWRGGNQPQHF
-	TRBV18	TRBD1	TRBJ1-4	TGTGCCAGCTCACCCCCGGGACAGTCGCATGAAAAACTGTTTTTT	CASSPPGQSHEKLFF
-	TRBV9	-	TRBJ1-5	TGTGCCAGCAGCGTAGAAGGGGCGGGAGAGCCCCAGCATTTT	CASSVEGAGEPQHF
-	TRBV19	TRBD2	TRBJ2-3	TGTGCCAGTAGTACCCCTAGCGGGTCTACCACAGATACGCAGTATTTT	CASSTPSGSTTDTQYF
-	TRBV6-5	TRBD1	TRBJ1-5	TGTGCCAGCGGACAGGACCATCAGCCCCAGCATTTT	CASGQDHQPQHF
-	TRBV27	TRBD1	TRBJ1-1	TGTGCCAGCAGTGTCTCGAGGGACAGGTGGACGAGGAACACTGAAGCTTTCTTT	CASSVSRDRWTRNTEAFF
-	TRBV10-1	TRBD2	TRBJ2-7	TGCGCCAGCAGTGAGTCAAGCGGGGCCACAAACTCCTACGAGCAGTACTTC	CASSESSGATNSYEQYF
-	TRBV7-2	TRBD1	TRBJ1-2	TGTGCCAGCAGCCGGGACAGCACTAACTATGGCTACACCTTC	CASSRDSTNYGYTF
-	TRBV30	-	TRBJ2-7	TGTGCCTGGAGTGTACAGAACTTACCCTACGAGCAGTACTTC	CAWSVQNLPYEQYF
-	TRBV5-1	TRBD1	TRBJ2-1	TGCGCCAGCAGCTCGGGACAGGGGTTGTACAATGAGCAGTTCTTC	CASSSGQGLYNEQFF
-	TRBV10-1	-	TRBJ2-7	TGCGCCACCATCGCCAGGGCCTACGAGCAGTACTTC	CATIARAYEQYF
-	TRBV7-2	TRBD1	TRBJ2-7	TGTGCCAGCAGCTTAGCGGCGACAGGGACAGGGGGCGTGAGGGAGCAGTACTTC	CASSLAATGTGGVREQYF
-	TRBV6-6	TRBD1	TRBJ2-5	TGTGCCACGGGACAGACCCAAGAGACCCAGTACTTC	CATGQTQETQYF
-	TRBV29-1	-	TRBJ1-1	TGCAGCGTTGTGCTTGGAGGAGGGGAGGGAGAAGCTTTCTTT	CSVVLGGGEGEAFF
-	TRBV29-1	TRBD1	TRBJ1-1	TGCGGCATCGGACAGGGGTCGTCTGAAGCTTTCTTT	CGIGQGSSEAFF
few	TRBV2	-	TRBJ1-2	TGTGCCAGCACTGCCGGACAGTCAAACTATGGCTACACCTTC	CASTAGQSNYGYTF
once	TRBV27	-	TRBJ2-7	TGTGCCAGCAGTTTATCGGCAGGCTCCCTCGGGAACGAGCAGTACTTC	CASSLSAGSLGNEQYF
-	TRBV6-4	-	TRBJ2-6	TGTGCCAGCAGTGACCCGGGGTCGGGCTCTGGGGCCAACGTCCTGACTTTC	CASSDPGSGSGANVLTF
-	TRBV5-5	TRBD1	TRBJ1-3	TGTGCCAGCAGTTACAGGGGAAACTCTGGAAACACCATATATTTT	CASSYRGNSGNTIYF
-	TRBV2	TRBD1	TRBJ1-2	TGTGCCAGCAGATACGACAGGGGTATAGATGGCTACACCTTC	CASRYDRGIDGYTF
few	TRBV7-8	TRBD1	TRBJ1-3	TGTGCCAGCAGCTTAGTTGTACAGGGGGGGACCTCTGGAAACACCATATATTTT	CASSLVVQGGTSGNTIYF
-	TRBV10-3	-	TRBJ1-1	TGTGCCATCAGTGAGTCTACAGGGAGCACTGAAGCTTTCTTT	CAISESTGSTEAFF
few	TRBV6-5	-	TRBJ2-7	TGTGCCAGCAGCACTAGGTTCGAGCAGTACTTC	CASSTRFEQYF
-	TRBV28	TRBD2	TRBJ2-2	TGTGCCAGCAAACCCACCGGGACTAGCGGGGGAGGCGGGGAGCTGTTTTTT	CASKPTGTSGGGGELFF
-	TRBV24-1	TRBD2	TRBJ2-5	TGTGCCACCAGTAACCCTCCGGGGGGGGCCCAAGAGACCCAGTACTTC	CATSNPPGGAQETQYF
-	TRBV27	TRBD2	TRBJ2-3	TGTGCCAGCAGTTTAGCGGGGGGGCTGGCAGATACGCAGTATTTT	CASSLAGGLADTQYF
-	TRBV5-6	TRBD2	TRBJ2-1	TGTGCCAGCAGCAGGGGACTAGAGCACAATGAGCAGTTCTTC	CASSRGLEHNEQFF
once	TRBV10-3	TRBD2	TRBJ2-7	TGTGCCATCAGACCGTCCGGGGGGGAATTTTACGAGCAGTACTTC	CAIRPSGGEFYEQYF
-	TRBV3-1/TRBV3-2	-	TRBJ2-5	TGTGCCAGCAGGATCAGCGGTGGCGAGACCCAGTACTTC	CASRISGGETQYF
once	TRBV2	-	TRBJ1-4	TGTGCCAGCAGTGTTCGGCAGGGAGGTGAAAAACTGTTTTTT	CASSVRQGGEKLFF
-	TRBV5-6	-	TRBJ1-2	TGTGCCAGCAGCTTGGCAGATAACTATGGCTACACCTTC	CASSLADNYGYTF
-	TRBV2	TRBD1	TRBJ1-2	TGTGCCAGCAGTGCGGACAGGCTTAACTATGGCTACACCTTC	CASSADRLNYGYTF
-	TRBV10-3	-	TRBJ2-1	TGTGCCATCAGTGAGGTAGCTCTTGGCAATGAGCAGTTCTTC	CAISEVALGNEQFF
-	TRBV28	-	TRBJ1-5	TGTGCCAGCAGTTTACGGGGTATTGGCCAGCCCCAGCATTTT	CASSLRGIGQPQHF
few	TRBV13	TRBD1	TRBJ1-2	TGTGCCAGCAGCCGTGACAGGGGGCGCGGCTATGGCTACACCTTC	CASSRDRGRGYGYTF
-	TRBV10-3	TRBD1	TRBJ1-4	TGTGCCACCAACAGGGGAGGAGATGAAAAACTGTTTTTT	CATNRGGDEKLFF
-	TRBV5-1	TRBD2	TRBJ2-1	TGCGCCAGCAGCAGATTGGGACTAGCGGGGGCCCATGAGCAGTTCTTC	CASSRLGLAGAHEQFF
-	TRBV18	-	TRBJ1-5	TGTGCCAGCTCAACTCAGGGGATGTATCAGCCCCAGCATTTT	CASSTQGMYQPQHF
-	TRBV28	-	TRBJ1-4	TGTGCCAGCAGACCCCCGGGAGTGATAACTAATGAAAAACTGTTTTTT	CASRPPGVITNEKLFF
-	TRBV7-2	TRBD2	TRBJ2-1	TGTGCCAGCAGTTTCTCGGGGGGGCTAACCGGTCATGAGCAGTTCTTC	CASSFSGGLTGHEQFF